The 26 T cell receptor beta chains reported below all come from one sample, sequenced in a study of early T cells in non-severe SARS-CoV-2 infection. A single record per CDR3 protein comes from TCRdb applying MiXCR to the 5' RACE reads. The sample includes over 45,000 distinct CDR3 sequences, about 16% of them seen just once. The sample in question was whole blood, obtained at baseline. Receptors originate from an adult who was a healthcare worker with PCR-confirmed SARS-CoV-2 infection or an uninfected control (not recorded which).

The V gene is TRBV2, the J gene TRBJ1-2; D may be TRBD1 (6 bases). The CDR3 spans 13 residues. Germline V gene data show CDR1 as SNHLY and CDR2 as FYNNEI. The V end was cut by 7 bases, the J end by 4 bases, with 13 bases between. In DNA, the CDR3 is TGTGCCAGCACCCCAAGGGGGGGCTATGGCTACACCTTC. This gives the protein CASTPRGGYGYTF.

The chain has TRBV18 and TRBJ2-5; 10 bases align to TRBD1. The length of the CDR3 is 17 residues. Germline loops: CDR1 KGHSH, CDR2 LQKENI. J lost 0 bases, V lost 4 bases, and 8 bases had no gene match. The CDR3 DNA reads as TGTGCCAGCTCACTTCAACCGGGACAGGGGTACCAAGAGACCCAGTACTTC. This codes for CASSLQPGQGYQETQYF.

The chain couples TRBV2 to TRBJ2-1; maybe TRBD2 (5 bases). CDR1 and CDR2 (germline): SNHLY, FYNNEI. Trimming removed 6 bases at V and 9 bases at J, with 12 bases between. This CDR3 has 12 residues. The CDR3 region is CASRRANIEQFF. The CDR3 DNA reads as TGTGCCAGCAGGAGGGCGAACATTGAGCAGTTCTTC.

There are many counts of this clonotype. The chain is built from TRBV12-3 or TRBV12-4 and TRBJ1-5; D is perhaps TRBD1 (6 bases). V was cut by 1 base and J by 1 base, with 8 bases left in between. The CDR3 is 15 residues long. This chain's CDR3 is CASSLVQGSNQPQHF. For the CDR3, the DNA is TGTGCCAGCAGTTTAGTACAGGGCAGCAATCAGCCCCAGCATTTT.

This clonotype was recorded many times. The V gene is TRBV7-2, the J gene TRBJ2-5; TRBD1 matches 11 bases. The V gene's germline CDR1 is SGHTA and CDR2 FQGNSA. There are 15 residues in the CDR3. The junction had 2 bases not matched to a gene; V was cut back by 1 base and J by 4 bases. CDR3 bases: TGTGCCAGCAGCTTAGACGGGACAGGGGGAGAGACCCAGTACTTC. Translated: CASSLDGTGGETQYF. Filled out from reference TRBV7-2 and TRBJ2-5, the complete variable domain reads GAGVSQSPSNKVTEKGKDVELRCDPISGHTALYWYRQSLGQGLEFLIYFQGNSAPDKSGLPSDRFSAERTGGSVSTLTIQRTQQEDSAVYLCASSLDGTGGETQYFGPGTRLLVL.

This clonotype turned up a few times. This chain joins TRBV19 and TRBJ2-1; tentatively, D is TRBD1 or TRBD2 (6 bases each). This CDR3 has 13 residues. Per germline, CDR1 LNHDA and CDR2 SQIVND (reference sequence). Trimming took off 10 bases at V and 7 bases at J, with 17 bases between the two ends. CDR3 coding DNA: TGTGCCACCGGGGGCAGGCCACAGAATGAGCAGTTCTTC. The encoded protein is CATGGRPQNEQFF.

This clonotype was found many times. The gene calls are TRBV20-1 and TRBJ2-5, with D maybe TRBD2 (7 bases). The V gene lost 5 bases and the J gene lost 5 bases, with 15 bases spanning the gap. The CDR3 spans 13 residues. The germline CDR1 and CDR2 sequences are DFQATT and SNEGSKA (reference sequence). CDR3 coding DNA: TGCAGTGCTTCCTCCGCGGGGGCGGAGACCCAGTACTTC. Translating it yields CSASSAGAETQYF.

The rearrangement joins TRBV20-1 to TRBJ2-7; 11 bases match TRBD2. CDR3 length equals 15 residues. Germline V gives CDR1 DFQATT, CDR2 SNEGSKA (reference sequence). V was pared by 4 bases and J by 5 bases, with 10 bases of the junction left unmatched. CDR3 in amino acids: CSATNPTSGTDEQYF. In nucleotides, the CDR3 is TGCAGTGCTACCAACCCGACTAGCGGGACGGACGAGCAGTACTTC.

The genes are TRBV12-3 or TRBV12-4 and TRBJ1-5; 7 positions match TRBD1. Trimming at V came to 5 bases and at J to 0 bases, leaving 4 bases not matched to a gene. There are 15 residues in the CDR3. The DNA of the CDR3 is TGTGCCAGCAGTAGACAGGGCTTTAGCAATCAGCCCCAGCATTTT. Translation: CASSRQGFSNQPQHF.

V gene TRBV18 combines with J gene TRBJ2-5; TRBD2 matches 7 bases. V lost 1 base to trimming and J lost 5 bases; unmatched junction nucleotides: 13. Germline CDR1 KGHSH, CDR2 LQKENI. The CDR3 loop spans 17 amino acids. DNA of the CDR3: TGTGCCAGCTCACCACGGGTCGGCGGGAGTTCAGTTGAGACCCAGTACTTC. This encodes CASSPRVGGSSVETQYF.

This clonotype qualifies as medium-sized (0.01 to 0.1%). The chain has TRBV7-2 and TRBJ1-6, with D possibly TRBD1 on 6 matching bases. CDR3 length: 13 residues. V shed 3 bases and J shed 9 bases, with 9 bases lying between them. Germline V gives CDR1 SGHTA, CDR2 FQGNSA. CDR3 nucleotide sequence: TGTGCCAGCAGCTTTTTACAGGGTTCACCCCTCCACTTT. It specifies CASSFLQGSPLHF.

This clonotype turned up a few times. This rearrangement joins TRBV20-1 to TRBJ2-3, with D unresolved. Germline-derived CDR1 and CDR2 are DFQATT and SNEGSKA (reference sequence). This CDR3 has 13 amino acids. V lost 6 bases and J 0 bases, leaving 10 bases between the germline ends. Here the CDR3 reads CSAQDPSTDTQYF. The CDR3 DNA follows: TGCAGTGCCCAGGATCCTAGCACAGATACGCAGTATTTT.

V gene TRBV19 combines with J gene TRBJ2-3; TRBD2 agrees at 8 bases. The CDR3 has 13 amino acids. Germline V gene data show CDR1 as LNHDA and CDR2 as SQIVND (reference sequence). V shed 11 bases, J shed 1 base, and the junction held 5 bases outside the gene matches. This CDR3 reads CAGSAGGTDTQYF. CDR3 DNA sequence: TGTGCCGGTTCAGCGGGAGGCACAGATACGCAGTATTTT.

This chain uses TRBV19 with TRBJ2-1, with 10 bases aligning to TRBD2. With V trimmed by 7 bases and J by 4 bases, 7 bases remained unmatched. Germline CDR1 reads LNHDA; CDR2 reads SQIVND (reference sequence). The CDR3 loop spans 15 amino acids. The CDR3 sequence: CASKGLAGVYNEQFF. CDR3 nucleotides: TGTGCCAGTAAGGGGCTAGCGGGGGTTTACAATGAGCAGTTCTTC.

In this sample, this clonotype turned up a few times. The DNA of the CDR3 is TGTGCCAGCAGCCAAGCCGCGGGGGGAAACTACGAGCAGTACTTC. Its protein product is CASSQAAGGNYEQYF. The chain links TRBV3-1 to TRBJ2-7; 8 positions agree with TRBD2. Looked up from germline, CDR1 is LGHDT and CDR2 is YNNKEL (reference sequence). Trimming took 1 base from V and 3 from J; bases not matched to a gene: 5. The CDR3 has 15 residues.

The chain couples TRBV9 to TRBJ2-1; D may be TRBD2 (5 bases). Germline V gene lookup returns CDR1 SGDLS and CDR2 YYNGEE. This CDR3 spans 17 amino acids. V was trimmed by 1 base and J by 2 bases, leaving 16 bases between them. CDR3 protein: CASSVQVGGVAYNEQFF. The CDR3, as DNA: TGTGCCAGCAGCGTACAGGTCGGAGGCGTCGCCTACAATGAGCAGTTCTTC.

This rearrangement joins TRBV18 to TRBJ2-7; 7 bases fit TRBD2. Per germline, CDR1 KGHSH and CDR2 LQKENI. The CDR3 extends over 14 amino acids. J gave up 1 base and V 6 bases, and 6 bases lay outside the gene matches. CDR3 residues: CASSESSGSYEQYF. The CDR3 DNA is TGTGCCAGCTCTGAGTCTAGCGGATCCTACGAGCAGTACTTC.

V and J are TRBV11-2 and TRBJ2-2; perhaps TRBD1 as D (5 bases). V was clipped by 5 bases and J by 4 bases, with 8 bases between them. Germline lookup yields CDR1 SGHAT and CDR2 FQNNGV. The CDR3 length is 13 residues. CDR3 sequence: CASSTQGTGELFF. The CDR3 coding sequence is TGTGCCAGCAGCACCCAGGGCACCGGGGAGCTGTTTTTT.

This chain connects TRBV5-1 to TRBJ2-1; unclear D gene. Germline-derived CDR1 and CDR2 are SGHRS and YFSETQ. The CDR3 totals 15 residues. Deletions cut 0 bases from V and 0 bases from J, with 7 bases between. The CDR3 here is CASSLADPSYNEQFF. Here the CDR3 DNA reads TGCGCCAGCAGCTTGGCGGACCCCTCCTACAATGAGCAGTTCTTC.

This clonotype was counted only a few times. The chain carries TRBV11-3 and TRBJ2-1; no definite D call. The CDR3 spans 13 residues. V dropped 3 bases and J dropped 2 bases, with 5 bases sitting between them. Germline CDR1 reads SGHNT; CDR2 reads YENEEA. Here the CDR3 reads CASSFRTYNEQFF. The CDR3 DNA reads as TGTGCCAGCAGCTTCCGAACCTACAATGAGCAGTTCTTC. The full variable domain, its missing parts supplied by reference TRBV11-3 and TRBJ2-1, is EAGVVQSPRYKIIEKKQPVAFWCNPISGHNTLYWYLQNLGQGPELLIRYENEEAVDDSQLPKDRFSAERLKGVDSTLKIQPAELGDSAVYLCASSFRTYNEQFFGPGTRLTVL.

CDR3 sequence: CASSFRTAENYGYTF. CDR3 coding DNA: TGTGCCAGCAGCTTTCGAACAGCCGAGAACTATGGCTACACCTTC. The gene calls are TRBV5-8 and TRBJ1-2, with D uncertain. V shed 2 bases and J shed 2 bases, with 13 bases lying between them. Germline CDR1 reads SGHTS; CDR2 reads YDEGEE. The CDR3 runs to 15 residues.

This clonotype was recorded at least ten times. The CDR3 region has the DNA TGTGCCAGCAGTTCCCGGGACAACTCCTACGAGCAGTACTTC. Encoded protein: CASSSRDNSYEQYF. The rearrangement joins TRBV12-3 or TRBV12-4 to TRBJ2-7; maybe TRBD1 (6 bases). Trimming stripped 4 bases from V and 0 bases from J, with 10 bases between. CDR3 length: 14 amino acids.

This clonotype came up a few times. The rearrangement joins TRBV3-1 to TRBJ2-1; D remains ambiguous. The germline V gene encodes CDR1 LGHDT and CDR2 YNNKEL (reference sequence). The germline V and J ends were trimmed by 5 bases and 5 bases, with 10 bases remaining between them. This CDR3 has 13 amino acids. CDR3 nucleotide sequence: TGTGCCAGCAGCTCCTCTAACAACAATGAGCAGTTCTTC. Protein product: CASSSSNNNEQFF.

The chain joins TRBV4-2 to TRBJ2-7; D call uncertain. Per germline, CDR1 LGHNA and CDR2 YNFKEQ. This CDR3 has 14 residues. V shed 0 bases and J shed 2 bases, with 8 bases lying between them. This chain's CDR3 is CASSQDLRTYEQYF. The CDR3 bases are TGTGCCAGCAGCCAAGACTTACGCACCTACGAGCAGTACTTC.

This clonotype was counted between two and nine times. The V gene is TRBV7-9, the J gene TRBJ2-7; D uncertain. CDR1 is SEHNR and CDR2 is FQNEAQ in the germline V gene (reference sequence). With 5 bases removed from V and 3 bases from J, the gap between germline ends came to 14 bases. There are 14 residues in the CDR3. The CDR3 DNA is TGTGCCAGCAGCCCAGACGTTAACAGCTACGAGCAGTACTTC. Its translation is CASSPDVNSYEQYF.

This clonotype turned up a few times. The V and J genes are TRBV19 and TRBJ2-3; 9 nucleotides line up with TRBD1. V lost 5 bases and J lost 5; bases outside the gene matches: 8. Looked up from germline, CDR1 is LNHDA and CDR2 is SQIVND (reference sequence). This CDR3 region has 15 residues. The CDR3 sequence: CASSWGQGFGDTQYF. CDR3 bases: TGTGCCAGTAGTTGGGGACAGGGTTTTGGAGATACGCAGTATTTT.